This T cell receptor (beta chain) emerged from a study of CD8 T cells in ankylosing spondylitis. Study-level findings and limits: Ankylosing spondylitis blood seemed to carry a telltale TCR beta motif made of fewer than ten highly homologous variants. Earlier reports found some motif variants in synovial fluid and blood in reactive arthritis. Disease-linked clones bore a CD8+ phenotype and were relatively rare in peripheral blood.

This clonotype was observed many times. Antigen unknown. The ends were cut back, 1 base at V and 4 bases at J, with 10 bases in the middle. CDR3 size: 14 residues. Germline values: CDR1 SSHAT, CDR2 FNYEAQ (reference sequence). Libraries for TCR beta were made by quantitative 5'-RACE with molecular barcodes. TCRdb re-called the 5' RACE reads with MiXCR, one entry per CDR3 protein. The sample has about 69,000 distinct CDR3 sequences, roughly 5.2% seen once. Source material: blood, either unsorted or a sorted T cell fraction (not recorded which). This receptor was obtained from a male donor with ankylosing spondylitis or in good health (not recorded which). V usage is TRBV7-7 and J usage is TRBJ2-5, with unresolved D. CDR3 sequence (DNA): TGTGCCAGCAGCTTAGAGTTGGTTGGAGAGACCCAGTACTTC. Protein product: CASSLELVGETQYF.